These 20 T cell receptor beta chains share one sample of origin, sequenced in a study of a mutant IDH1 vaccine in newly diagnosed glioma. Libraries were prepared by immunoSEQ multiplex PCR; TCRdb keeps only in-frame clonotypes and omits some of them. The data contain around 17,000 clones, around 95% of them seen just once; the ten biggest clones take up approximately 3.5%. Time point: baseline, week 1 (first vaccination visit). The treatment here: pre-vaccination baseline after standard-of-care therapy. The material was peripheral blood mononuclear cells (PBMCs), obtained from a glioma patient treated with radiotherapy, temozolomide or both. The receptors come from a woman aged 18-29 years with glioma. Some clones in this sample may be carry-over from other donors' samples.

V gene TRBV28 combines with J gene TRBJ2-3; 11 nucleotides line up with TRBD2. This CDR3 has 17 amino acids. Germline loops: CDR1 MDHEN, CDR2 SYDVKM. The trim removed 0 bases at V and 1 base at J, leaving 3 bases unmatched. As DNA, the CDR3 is TGTGCCAGCAGTTTATGGACTAGCGGGACTCGCACAGATACGCAGTATTTT. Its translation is CASSLWTSGTRTDTQYF. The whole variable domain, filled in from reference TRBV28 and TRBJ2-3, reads DVKVTQSSRYLVKRTGEKVFLECVQDMDHENMFWYRQDPGLGLRLIYFSYDVKMKEKGDIPEGYSVSREKKERFSLILESASTNQTSMYLCASSLWTSGTRTDTQYFGPGTRLTVL.

Here the CDR3 DNA reads TGTGCCAGCAGCAAAGTCCGGACAGGGATGCGCACAGATACGCAGTATTTT. Residues: CASSKVRTGMRTDTQYF. The chain joins TRBV21-1 to TRBJ2-3; TRBD1 is taken as the D call from the table, unchecked against the DNA. TRBV21-1 is termed a pseudogene. There are 17 residues in the CDR3.

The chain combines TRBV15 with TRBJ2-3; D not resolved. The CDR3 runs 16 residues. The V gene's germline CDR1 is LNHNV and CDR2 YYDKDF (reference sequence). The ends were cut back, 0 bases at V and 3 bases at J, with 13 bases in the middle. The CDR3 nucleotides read TGTGCCACCAGCAGAGAACTTCAGGCCGCGACAGATACGCAGTATTTT. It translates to CATSRELQAATDTQYF.

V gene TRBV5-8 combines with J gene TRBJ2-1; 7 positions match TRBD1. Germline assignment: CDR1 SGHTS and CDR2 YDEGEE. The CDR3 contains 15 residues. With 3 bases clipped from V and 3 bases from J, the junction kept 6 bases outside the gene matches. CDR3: CASSSVGQSYNEQFF. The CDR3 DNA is TGTGCCAGCAGCTCGGTGGGACAGAGCTACAATGAGCAGTTCTTC.

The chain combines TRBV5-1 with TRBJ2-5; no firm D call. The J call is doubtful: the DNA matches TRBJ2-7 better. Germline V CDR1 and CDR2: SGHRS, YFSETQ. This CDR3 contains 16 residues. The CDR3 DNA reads TGCGCCAGCAGCTGGCAGCTCGCGCCCCCGTTAGACGAGCAGTACTTC. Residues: CASSWQLAPPLDEQYF.

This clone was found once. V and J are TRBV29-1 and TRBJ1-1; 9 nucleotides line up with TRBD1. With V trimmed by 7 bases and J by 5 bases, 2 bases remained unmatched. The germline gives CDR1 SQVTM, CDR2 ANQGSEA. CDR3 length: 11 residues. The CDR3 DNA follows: TGCAGCGCTGACAGGGGGACTGAAGCTTTCTTT. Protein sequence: CSADRGTEAFF.

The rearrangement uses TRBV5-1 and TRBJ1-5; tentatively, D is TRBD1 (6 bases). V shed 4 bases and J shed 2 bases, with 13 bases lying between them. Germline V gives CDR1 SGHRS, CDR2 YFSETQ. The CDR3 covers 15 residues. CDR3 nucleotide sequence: TGCGCCAGCAGCATAAGGGGGGAGGGCAATCAGCCCCAGCATTTT. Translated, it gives CASSIRGEGNQPQHF.

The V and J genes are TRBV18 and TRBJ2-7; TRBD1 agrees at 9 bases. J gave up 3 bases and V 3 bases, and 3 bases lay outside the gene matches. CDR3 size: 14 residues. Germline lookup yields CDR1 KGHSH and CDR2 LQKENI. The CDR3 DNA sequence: TGTGCCAGCTCACCCGGGACAGGGTACTACGAGCAGTACTTC. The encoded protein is CASSPGTGYYEQYF. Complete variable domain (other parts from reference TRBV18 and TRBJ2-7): NAGVMQNPRHLVRRRGQEARLRCSPMKGHSHVYWYRQLPEEGLKFMVYLQKENIIDESGMPKERFSAEFPKEGPSILRIQQVVRGDSAAYFCASSPGTGYYEQYFGPGTRLTVT.

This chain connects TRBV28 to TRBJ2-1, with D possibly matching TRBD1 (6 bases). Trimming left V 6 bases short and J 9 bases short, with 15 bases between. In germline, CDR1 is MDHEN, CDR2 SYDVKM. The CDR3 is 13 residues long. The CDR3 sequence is CASRGQTRTEQFF. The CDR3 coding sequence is TGTGCCAGCAGAGGACAGACCCGGACTGAGCAGTTCTTC.

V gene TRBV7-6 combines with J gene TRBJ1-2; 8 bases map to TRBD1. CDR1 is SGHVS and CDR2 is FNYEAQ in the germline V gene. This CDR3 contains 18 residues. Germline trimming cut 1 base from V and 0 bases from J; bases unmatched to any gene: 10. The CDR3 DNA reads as TGTGCCAGCAGCTTAGGTGGGGGGACAGGAACAGCTAACTATGGCTACACCTTC. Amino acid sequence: CASSLGGGTGTANYGYTF.

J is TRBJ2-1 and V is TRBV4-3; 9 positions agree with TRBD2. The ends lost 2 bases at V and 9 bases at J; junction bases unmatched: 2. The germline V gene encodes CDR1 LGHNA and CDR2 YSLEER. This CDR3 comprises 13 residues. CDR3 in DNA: TGCGCCAGCAGCCAACTAGCGGGAAGTGAGCAGTTCTTC. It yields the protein CASSQLAGSEQFF.

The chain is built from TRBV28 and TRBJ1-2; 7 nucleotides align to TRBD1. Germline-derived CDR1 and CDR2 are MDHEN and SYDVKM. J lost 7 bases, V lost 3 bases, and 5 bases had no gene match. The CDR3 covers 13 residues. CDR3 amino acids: CASSFQGGGGYTF. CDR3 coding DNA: TGTGCCAGCAGTTTTCAGGGGGGCGGTGGCTACACCTTC.

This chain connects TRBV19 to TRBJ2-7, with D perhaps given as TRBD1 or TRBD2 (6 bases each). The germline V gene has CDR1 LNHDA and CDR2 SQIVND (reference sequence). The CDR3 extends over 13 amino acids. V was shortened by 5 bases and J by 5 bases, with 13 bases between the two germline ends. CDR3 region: CASSEGGYNEQYF. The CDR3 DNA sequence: TGTGCCAGTAGTGAGGGGGGCTACAACGAGCAGTACTTC.

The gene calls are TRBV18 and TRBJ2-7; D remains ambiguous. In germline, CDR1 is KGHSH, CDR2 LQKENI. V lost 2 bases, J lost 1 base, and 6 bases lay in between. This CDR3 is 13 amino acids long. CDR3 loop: CASSPVTSYEQYF. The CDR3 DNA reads TGTGCCAGCTCACCAGTCACATCCTACGAGCAGTACTTC. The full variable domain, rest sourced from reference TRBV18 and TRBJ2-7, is NAGVMQNPRHLVRRRGQEARLRCSPMKGHSHVYWYRQLPEEGLKFMVYLQKENIIDESGMPKERFSAEFPKEGPSILRIQQVVRGDSAAYFCASSPVTSYEQYFGPGTRLTVT.

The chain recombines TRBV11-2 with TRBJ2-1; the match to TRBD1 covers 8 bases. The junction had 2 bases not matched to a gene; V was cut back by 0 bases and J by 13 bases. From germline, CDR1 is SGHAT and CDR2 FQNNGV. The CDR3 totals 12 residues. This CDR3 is CASSLDRGLQFF. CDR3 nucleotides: TGTGCCAGCAGCTTAGACAGGGGGCTTCAGTTCTTC.

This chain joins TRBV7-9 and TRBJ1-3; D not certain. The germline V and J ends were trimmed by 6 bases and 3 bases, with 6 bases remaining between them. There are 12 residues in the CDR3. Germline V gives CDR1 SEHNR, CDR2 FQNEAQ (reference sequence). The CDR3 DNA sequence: TGTGCCAGCAGTAAAAGTGGAAACACCATATATTTT. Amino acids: CASSKSGNTIYF.

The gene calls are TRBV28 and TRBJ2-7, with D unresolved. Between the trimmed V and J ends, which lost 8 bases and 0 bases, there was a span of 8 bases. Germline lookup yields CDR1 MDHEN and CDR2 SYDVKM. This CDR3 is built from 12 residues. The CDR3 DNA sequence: TGTGCCAGCGGGATTAACTCCTACGAGCAGTACTTC. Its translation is CASGINSYEQYF. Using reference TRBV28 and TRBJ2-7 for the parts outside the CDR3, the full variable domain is DVKVTQSSRYLVKRTGEKVFLECVQDMDHENMFWYRQDPGLGLRLIYFSYDVKMKEKGDIPEGYSVSREKKERFSLILESASTNQTSMYLCASGINSYEQYFGPGTRLTVT.

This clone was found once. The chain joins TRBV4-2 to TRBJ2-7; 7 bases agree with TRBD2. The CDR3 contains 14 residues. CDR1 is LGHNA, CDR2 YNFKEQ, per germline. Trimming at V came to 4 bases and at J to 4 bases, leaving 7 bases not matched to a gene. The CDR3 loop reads CASSPLGGVYEQYF. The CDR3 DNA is TGTGCCAGCAGCCCTTTGGGGGGGGTGTACGAGCAGTACTTC.

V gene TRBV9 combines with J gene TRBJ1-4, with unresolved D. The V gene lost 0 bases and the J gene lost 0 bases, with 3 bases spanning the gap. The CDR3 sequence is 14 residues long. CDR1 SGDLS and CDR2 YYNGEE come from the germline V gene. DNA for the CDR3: TGTGCCAGCAGCGTAGCTGCAACTAATGAAAAACTGTTTTTT. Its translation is CASSVAATNEKLFF.

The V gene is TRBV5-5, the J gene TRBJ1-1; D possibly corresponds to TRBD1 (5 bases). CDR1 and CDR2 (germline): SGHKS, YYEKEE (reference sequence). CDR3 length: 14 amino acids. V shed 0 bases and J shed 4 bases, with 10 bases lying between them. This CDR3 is CASSLVSGGTEAFF. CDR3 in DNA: TGTGCCAGCAGCTTGGTATCGGGGGGCACTGAAGCTTTCTTT.